The source of this TCR beta chain is a study of blood T cell repertoires in COVID-19. Looking at the study overall: Collection of acute and convalescent COVID-19 samples took place in the United States, Italy and Spain. The analysed material was cDNA or gDNA that came from T cells, B-cell-depleted T cells, or PBMCs.

In the study's own analysis: Scientists estimated how many nucleated cells there were by amplifying reference gene primers. Some clones are missing from TCRdb's copy, which holds only in-frame ones; the method was immunoSEQ multiplex PCR. D and trimming were read from the DNA, whereas the V and J calls and clone size are those reported in that table. The sample lists under 8,000 clones; about 89% were seen once. CDR3 length: 15 residues. V shed 5 bases, J shed 5 bases, and the junction held 11 bases outside the gene matches. Germline V gene lookup returns CDR1 SGHNT and CDR2 YENEEA. The sample taken for sequencing was peripheral blood. The rearrangement links TRBV11-3 to TRBJ2-5, with 7 bases lining up with TRBD1. This sequence was found in a man between 65 and 85 years old with active COVID-19. CDR3 DNA: TGTGCCAGCAGCCAGAGGCCGGGACAGTACGAGACCCAGTACTTC. This sequence encodes CASSQRPGQYETQYF. Full variable domain (remainder filled in from reference TRBV11-3 and TRBJ2-5): EAGVVQSPRYKIIEKKQPVAFWCNPISGHNTLYWYLQNLGQGPELLIRYENEEAVDDSQLPKDRFSAERLKGVDSTLKIQPAELGDSAVYLCASSQRPGQYETQYFGPGTRLLVL.